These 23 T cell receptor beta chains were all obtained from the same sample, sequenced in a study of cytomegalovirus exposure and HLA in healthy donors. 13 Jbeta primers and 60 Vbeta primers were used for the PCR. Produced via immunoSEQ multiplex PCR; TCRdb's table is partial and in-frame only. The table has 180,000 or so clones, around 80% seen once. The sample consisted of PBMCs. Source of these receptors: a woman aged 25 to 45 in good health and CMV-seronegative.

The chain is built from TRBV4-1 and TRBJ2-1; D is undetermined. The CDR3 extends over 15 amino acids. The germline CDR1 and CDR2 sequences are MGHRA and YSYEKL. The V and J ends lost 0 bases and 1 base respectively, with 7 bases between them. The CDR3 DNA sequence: TGCGCCAGCAGCCAAGATTCAGGTTCCTACAATGAGCAGTTCTTC. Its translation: CASSQDSGSYNEQFF.

CDR3 in amino acids: CASSLDLATDTQYF. The CDR3 nucleotides read TGTGCCAGCAGCTTAGATTTAGCGACAGATACGCAGTATTTT. This chain joins TRBV11-2 and TRBJ2-3; tentative D call: TRBD2 (5 bases). This CDR3 is 14 amino acids long. The germline V and J ends were trimmed by 0 bases and 3 bases, with 7 bases remaining between them. Germline V lookup: CDR1 SGHAT, CDR2 FQNNGV.

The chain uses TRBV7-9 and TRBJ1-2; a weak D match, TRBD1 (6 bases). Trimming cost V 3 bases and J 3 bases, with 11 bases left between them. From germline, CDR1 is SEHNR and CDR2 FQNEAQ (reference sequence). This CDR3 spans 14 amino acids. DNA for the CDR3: TGTGCCAGCAGCTTTCCGGGGGGCGACTATGGCTACACCTTC. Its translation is CASSFPGGDYGYTF.

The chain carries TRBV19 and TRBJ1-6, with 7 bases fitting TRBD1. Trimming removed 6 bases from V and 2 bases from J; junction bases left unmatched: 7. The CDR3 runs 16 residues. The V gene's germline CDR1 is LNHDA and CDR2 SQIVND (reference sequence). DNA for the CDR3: TGTGCCAGTAGCCTAAGGACAGGAACCTATAATTCACCCCTCCACTTT. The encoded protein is CASSLRTGTYNSPLHF.

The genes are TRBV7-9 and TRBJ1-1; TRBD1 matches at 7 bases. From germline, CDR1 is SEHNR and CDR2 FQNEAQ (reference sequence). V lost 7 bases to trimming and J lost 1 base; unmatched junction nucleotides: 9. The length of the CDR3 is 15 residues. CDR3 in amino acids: CASNGIRTGNTEAFF. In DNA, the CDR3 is TGTGCCAGCAACGGTATTCGGACAGGGAACACTGAAGCTTTCTTT.

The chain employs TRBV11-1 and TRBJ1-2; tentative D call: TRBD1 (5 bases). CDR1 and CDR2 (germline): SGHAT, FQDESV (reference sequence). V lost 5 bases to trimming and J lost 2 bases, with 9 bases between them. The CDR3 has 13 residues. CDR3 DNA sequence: TGTGCCAGCAGCAGCAGGGAAAACTATGGCTACACCTTC. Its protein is CASSSRENYGYTF.

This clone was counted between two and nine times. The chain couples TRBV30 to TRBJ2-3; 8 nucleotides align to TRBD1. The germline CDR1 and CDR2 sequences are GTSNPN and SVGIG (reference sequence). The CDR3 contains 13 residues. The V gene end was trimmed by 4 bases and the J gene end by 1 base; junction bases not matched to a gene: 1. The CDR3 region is CAWTTGGTDTQYF. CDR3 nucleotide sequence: TGTGCCTGGACGACAGGGGGCACAGATACGCAGTATTTT.

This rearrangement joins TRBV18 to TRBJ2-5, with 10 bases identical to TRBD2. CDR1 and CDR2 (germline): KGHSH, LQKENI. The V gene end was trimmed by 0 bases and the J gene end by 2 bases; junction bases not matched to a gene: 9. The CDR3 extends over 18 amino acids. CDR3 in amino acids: CASSPPFFSGGEQETQYF. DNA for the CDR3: TGTGCCAGCTCACCACCGTTTTTCAGCGGGGGGGAACAAGAGACCCAGTACTTC.

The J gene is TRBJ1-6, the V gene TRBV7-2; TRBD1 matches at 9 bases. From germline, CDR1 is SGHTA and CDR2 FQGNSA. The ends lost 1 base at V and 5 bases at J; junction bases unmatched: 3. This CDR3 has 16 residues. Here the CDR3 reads CASSLGDRAHNSPLHF. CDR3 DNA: TGTGCCAGCAGCTTAGGGGACAGGGCTCATAATTCACCCCTCCACTTT.

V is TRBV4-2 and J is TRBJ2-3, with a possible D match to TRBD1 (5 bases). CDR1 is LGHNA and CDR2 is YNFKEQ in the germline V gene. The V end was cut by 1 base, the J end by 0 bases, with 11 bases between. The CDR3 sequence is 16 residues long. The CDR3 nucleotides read TGTGCCAGCAGCCAAGGACAGCGATCTAGCACAGATACGCAGTATTTT. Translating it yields CASSQGQRSSTDTQYF.

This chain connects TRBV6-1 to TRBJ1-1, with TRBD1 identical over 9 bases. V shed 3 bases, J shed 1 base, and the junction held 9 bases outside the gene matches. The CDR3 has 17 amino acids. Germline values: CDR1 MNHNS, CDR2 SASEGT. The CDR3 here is CASSDPDRGVPNTEAFF. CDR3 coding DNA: TGTGCCAGCAGTGACCCCGACAGGGGGGTCCCGAACACTGAAGCTTTCTTT.

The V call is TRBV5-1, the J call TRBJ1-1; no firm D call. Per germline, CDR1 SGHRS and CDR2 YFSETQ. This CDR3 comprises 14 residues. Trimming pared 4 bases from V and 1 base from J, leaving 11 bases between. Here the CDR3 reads CASSVQPGNTEAFF. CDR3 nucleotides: TGCGCCAGCAGCGTACAGCCTGGGAACACTGAAGCTTTCTTT.

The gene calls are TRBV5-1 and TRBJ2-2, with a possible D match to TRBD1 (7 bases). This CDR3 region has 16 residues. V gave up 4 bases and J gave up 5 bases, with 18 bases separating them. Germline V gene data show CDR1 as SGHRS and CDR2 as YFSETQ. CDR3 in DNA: TGCGCCAGCAGCCTTAGTCGGCAGGGGGGTACCGGGGAGCTGTTTTTT. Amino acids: CASSLSRQGGTGELFF.

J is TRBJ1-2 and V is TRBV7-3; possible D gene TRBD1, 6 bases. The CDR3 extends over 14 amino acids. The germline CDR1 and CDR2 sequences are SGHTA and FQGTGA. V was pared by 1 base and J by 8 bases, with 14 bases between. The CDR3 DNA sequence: TGTGCCAGCAGCTTAAAACAGGGTGGGAGCGGCTACACCTTC. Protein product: CASSLKQGGSGYTF.

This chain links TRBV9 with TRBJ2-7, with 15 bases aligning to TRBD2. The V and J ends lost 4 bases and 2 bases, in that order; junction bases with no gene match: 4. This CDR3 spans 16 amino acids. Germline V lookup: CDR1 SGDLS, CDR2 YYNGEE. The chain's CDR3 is CASSPGTSGGTYEQYF. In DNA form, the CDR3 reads TGTGCCAGCAGCCCAGGGACTAGCGGGGGGACCTACGAGCAGTACTTC.

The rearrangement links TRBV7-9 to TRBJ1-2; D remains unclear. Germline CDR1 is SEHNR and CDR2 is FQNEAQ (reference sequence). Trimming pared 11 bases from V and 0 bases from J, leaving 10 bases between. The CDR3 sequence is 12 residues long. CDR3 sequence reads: CACLSANYGYTF. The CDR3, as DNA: TGTGCCTGCCTGAGTGCTAACTATGGCTACACCTTC.

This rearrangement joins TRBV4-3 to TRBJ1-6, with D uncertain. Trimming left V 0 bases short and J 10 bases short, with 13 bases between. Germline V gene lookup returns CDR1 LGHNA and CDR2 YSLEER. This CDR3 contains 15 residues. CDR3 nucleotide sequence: TGCGCCAGCAGCCAAGATCTGGGAGATGGATCACCCCTCCACTTT. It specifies CASSQDLGDGSPLHF.

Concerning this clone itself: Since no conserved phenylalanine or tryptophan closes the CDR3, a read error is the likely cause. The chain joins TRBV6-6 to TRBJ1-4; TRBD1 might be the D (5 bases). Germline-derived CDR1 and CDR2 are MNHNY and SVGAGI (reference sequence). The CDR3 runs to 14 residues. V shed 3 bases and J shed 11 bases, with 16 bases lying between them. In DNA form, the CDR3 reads TGTGCCAGCAGTTATTCCCCGGGTGGGGGGAAACTGTTTGTT. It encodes CASSYSPGGGKLFV.

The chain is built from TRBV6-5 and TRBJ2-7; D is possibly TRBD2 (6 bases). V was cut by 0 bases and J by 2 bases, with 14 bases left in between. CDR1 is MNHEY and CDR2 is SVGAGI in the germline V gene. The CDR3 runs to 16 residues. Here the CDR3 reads CASSYSQETRPYEQYF. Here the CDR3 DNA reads TGTGCCAGCAGTTACTCGCAGGAGACTAGGCCCTACGAGCAGTACTTC.

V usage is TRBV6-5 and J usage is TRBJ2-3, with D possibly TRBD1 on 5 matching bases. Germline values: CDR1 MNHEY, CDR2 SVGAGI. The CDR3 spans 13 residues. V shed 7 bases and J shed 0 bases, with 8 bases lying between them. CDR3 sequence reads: CASMDTSTDTQYF. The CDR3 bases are TGTGCCAGCATGGACACCAGCACAGATACGCAGTATTTT.

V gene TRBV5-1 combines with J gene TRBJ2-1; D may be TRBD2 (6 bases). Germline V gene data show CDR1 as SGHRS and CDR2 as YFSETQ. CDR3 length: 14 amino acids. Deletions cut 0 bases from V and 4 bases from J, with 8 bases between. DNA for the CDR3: TGCGCCAGCAGCTTGGGCGGGGCTTACAATGAGCAGTTCTTC. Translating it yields CASSLGGAYNEQFF.

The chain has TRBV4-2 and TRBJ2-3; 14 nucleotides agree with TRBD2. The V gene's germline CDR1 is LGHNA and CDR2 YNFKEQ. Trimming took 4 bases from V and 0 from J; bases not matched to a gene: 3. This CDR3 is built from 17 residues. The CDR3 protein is CASSPGTSGGSTDTQYF. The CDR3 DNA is TGTGCCAGCAGCCCCGGGACTAGCGGGGGAAGCACAGATACGCAGTATTTT.

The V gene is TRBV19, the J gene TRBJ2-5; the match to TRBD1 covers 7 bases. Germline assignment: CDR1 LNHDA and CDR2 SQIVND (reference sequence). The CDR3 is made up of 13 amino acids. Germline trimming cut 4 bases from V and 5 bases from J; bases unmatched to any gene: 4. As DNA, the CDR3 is TGTGCCAGTAGTAGAGACAGGGTTGAGACCCAGTACTTC. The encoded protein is CASSRDRVETQYF. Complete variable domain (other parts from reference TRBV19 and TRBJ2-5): DGGITQSPKYLFRKEGQNVTLSCEQNLNHDAMYWYRQDPGQGLRLIYYSQIVNDFQKGDIAEGYSVSREKKESFPLTVTSAQKNPTAFYLCASSRDRVETQYFGPGTRLLVL.